The 20 T cell receptor beta chains presented below share a single source sample, sequenced in a study of blood T cell repertoires in COVID-19. Profiling relied on immunoSEQ multiplex PCR, and the TCRdb table lists in-frame clones only, not all of them. The sample includes approximately 350,000 clones, more than 70% of them seen just once. Input material: peripheral blood. Receptors originate from a woman in her thirties with COVID-19, enrolled during active disease.

The CDR3 loop reads CASRPGTVNSPLHF. CDR3 nucleotides: TGTGCCAGCAGACCCGGGACAGTTAATTCACCCCTCCACTTT. The genes are TRBV27 and TRBJ1-6, with TRBD1 matching 7 bases. Germline V gives CDR1 MNHEY, CDR2 SMNVEV (reference sequence). CDR3 length: 14 amino acids. J was trimmed by 6 bases and V by 6 bases; bases with no gene match: 5.

The V gene is TRBV3-1 (or the pseudogene TRBV3-2), the J gene TRBJ2-2; 8 bases map to TRBD1. The CDR3 is 17 residues long. Germline CDR1 and CDR2: LGHDT and YNNKEL (reference sequence). With 1 base clipped from V and 4 bases from J, the junction kept 8 bases outside the gene matches. This CDR3 is CASSQALGQALTGELFF. The CDR3 DNA reads TGTGCCAGCAGCCAAGCCCTGGGACAGGCCCTCACCGGGGAGCTGTTTTTT.

V and J are TRBV14 and TRBJ2-7; tentatively, D is TRBD2 (6 bases). Germline V gene data show CDR1 as SGHDN and CDR2 as FVKESK. The CDR3 has 19 amino acids. V was shortened by 3 bases and J by 3 bases, with 27 bases between the two germline ends. The CDR3 is CASSHSGDSPKGYCYEQYV. CDR3 sequence (DNA): TGTGCCAGCAGCCATTCGGGGGATTCCCCCAAGGGGTATTGCTACGAGCAGTACGTC.

J is TRBJ1-1 and V is TRBV9, with D hard to call. Germline values: CDR1 SGDLS, CDR2 YYNGEE. The CDR3 is 15 residues long. V lost 0 bases, J lost 4 bases, and 13 bases lay in between. The CDR3 nucleotides are TGTGCCAGCAGCGTAGTTGGGTGGGCGAGCACTGAAGCTTTCTTT. Amino acids: CASSVVGWASTEAFF.

There are a few counts of this clone. The chain links TRBV27 to TRBJ2-1; 8 positions agree with TRBD2. The CDR3 is 13 residues long. J was trimmed by 7 bases and V by 3 bases; bases with no gene match: 2. Germline V lookup: CDR1 MNHEY, CDR2 SMNVEV (reference sequence). CDR3 loop: CASSFGRGNEQFF. CDR3 nucleotides: TGTGCCAGCAGTTTCGGGAGGGGAAATGAGCAGTTCTTC.

The chain carries TRBV7-2 and TRBJ2-3, with D possibly matching TRBD2 (6 bases). Per the germline V gene, CDR1 is SGHTA and CDR2 is FQGNSA. Trimming took off 5 bases at V and 0 bases at J, with 9 bases between the two ends. This CDR3 has 14 amino acids. This CDR3 is CASSTDYSTDTQYF. The CDR3 DNA sequence: TGTGCCAGCAGCACGGACTATAGCACAGATACGCAGTATTTT.

The J gene is TRBJ2-2, the V gene TRBV7-2; possibly TRBD2 for D (5 bases). Trimming cost V 5 bases and J 5 bases, with 12 bases left between them. CDR1 SGHTA and CDR2 FQGNSA come from the germline V gene. The CDR3 is made up of 14 amino acids. Here the CDR3 DNA reads TGTGCCAGCAGCACGGACTTTTCAACCGGGGAGCTGTTTTTT. This sequence encodes CASSTDFSTGELFF.

The chain combines TRBV5-4 with TRBJ2-1; possibly TRBD1 for D (6 bases). The V end was cut by 1 base, the J end by 4 bases, with 9 bases between. The CDR3 covers 14 residues. From germline, CDR1 is SGHNT and CDR2 YYREEE (reference sequence). The CDR3, as DNA: TGTGCCAGCAGCTTGACAGGGAAGTACAATGAGCAGTTCTTC. Translating it yields CASSLTGKYNEQFF.

The chain uses TRBV10-1 and TRBJ2-5; TRBD1 matches at 10 bases. The CDR3 is 15 amino acids. V dropped 6 bases and J dropped 4; count of bases not matched to a gene: 8. Germline V gene sequence: CDR1 WNHNN, CDR2 SYGVQD (reference sequence). The CDR3 sequence is CASSRTGGMAETQYF. The CDR3 bases are TGCGCCAGCAGCCGGACAGGGGGGATGGCAGAGACCCAGTACTTC.

For the CDR3, the DNA is TGTGCCAGCAGCTTAGACTTTAACTACGAGCAGTACTTC. Protein: CASSLDFNYEQYF. The rearrangement uses TRBV11-3 and TRBJ2-7; no clear D gene. The CDR3 consists of 13 residues. V lost 0 bases to trimming and J lost 3 bases, with 6 bases between them. CDR1 is SGHNT and CDR2 is YENEEA in the germline V gene.

This clone was seen once. The chain carries TRBV5-6 and TRBJ1-2; D is possibly TRBD1 (5 bases). Germline lookup yields CDR1 SGHDT and CDR2 YYEEEE. This CDR3 spans 12 amino acids. Trimming cost V 4 bases and J 7 bases, with 11 bases left between them. CDR3 sequence (DNA): TGTGCCAGCAGCCCCTTGGGGGGTGGCTACACCTTC. The encoded protein is CASSPLGGGYTF.

The chain carries TRBV5-4 and TRBJ1-4; 10 nucleotides match TRBD1. CDR3 length: 15 amino acids. V shed 4 bases, J shed 3 bases, and the junction held 3 bases outside the gene matches. Germline lookup yields CDR1 SGHNT and CDR2 YYREEE (reference sequence). CDR3 sequence: CASSDRGRANEKLFF. The DNA for the CDR3 is TGTGCCAGCAGCGACAGGGGGCGAGCTAATGAAAAACTGTTTTTT.

The J gene is TRBJ1-1, the V gene TRBV11-2; 8 nucleotides line up with TRBD1. This CDR3 contains 15 residues. The J segment lost 4 bases and the V segment lost 5 bases, leaving 9 bases of the junction unmatched. Germline V gene data show CDR1 as SGHAT and CDR2 as FQNNGV. CDR3: CASSPLRGLVTEAFF. The DNA for the CDR3 is TGTGCCAGCAGCCCCCTCAGGGGGCTGGTCACTGAAGCTTTCTTT.

The chain combines TRBV4-3 with TRBJ1-1; D possibly corresponds to TRBD1 (5 bases). Germline CDR1 and CDR2: LGHNA and YSLEER. V shed 4 bases and J shed 3 bases, with 21 bases lying between them. The CDR3 is 17 amino acids. Here the CDR3 reads CASSLDGGAVGDTEAFF. The CDR3 coding sequence is TGCGCCAGCAGCCTTGATGGAGGGGCTGTTGGGGACACTGAAGCTTTCTTT.

The rearrangement uses TRBV7-8 and TRBJ1-5; no firm D call. The ends were cut back, 5 bases at V and 4 bases at J, with 12 bases in the middle. CDR3 length equals 14 residues. Germline V gives CDR1 SGHVS, CDR2 FQNEAQ. In DNA form, the CDR3 reads TGTGCCAGCAGCGCCAGACAAGGAAATCAGCCCCAGCATTTT. This sequence encodes CASSARQGNQPQHF.

J is TRBJ2-5 and V is TRBV18; a possible D gene is TRBD2 (6 bases). Germline V gives CDR1 KGHSH, CDR2 LQKENI. Trimming stripped 2 bases from V and 4 bases from J, with 17 bases between. The CDR3 is 16 residues long. The CDR3 nucleotides read TGTGCCAGCTCACCAGCGCCCGGAGGGTACCGAGAGACCCAGTACTTC. It specifies CASSPAPGGYRETQYF.

This chain uses TRBV19 with TRBJ1-3; D unclear. This CDR3 region has 13 residues. Germline V gives CDR1 LNHDA, CDR2 SQIVND (reference sequence). V was pared by 6 bases and J by 2 bases, with 8 bases between. CDR3 sequence: CASRVAAGNTIYF. DNA for the CDR3: TGTGCCAGTAGGGTCGCAGCTGGAAACACCATATATTTT.

This clone occurred a few times. This rearrangement joins TRBV7-2 to TRBJ1-3; D is possibly TRBD1 (5 bases). The ends were cut back, 5 bases at V and 2 bases at J, with 10 bases in the middle. The CDR3 spans 14 residues. Germline values: CDR1 SGHTA, CDR2 FQGNSA. CDR3 bases: TGTGCCAGCAGCCCCCTAGGGGCTGGAAACACCATATATTTT. This gives the protein CASSPLGAGNTIYF. The complete variable domain, with remaining parts taken from reference TRBV7-2 and TRBJ1-3, reads GAGVSQSPSNKVTEKGKDVELRCDPISGHTALYWYRQSLGQGLEFLIYFQGNSAPDKSGLPSDRFSAERTGGSVSTLTIQRTQQEDSAVYLCASSPLGAGNTIYFGEGSWLTVV.

CDR3 protein: CASQGGYNEQFF. DNA of the CDR3: TGTGCCAGCCAAGGGGGCTACAATGAGCAGTTCTTC. The chain is built from TRBV7-9 and TRBJ2-1; weak D call: TRBD1 (6 bases). The CDR3 has 12 amino acids. The V and J ends lost 8 bases and 3 bases respectively, with 8 bases between them. Germline CDR1 SEHNR, CDR2 FQNEAQ (reference sequence). Complete variable domain (other parts from reference TRBV7-9 and TRBJ2-1): DTGVSQNPRHKITKRGQNVTFRCDPISEHNRLYWYRQTLGQGPEFLTYFQNEAQLEKSRLLSDRFSAERPKGSFSTLEIQRTEQGDSAMYLCASQGGYNEQFFGPGTRLTVL.

This chain links TRBV19 with TRBJ1-5; TRBD1 might be the D (6 bases). This CDR3 contains 15 residues. The germline gives CDR1 LNHDA, CDR2 SQIVND (reference sequence). V dropped 5 bases and J dropped 7 bases, with 18 bases sitting between them. The CDR3: CASSANQGSIQPQHF. The DNA of the CDR3 is TGTGCCAGTAGTGCAAATCAGGGGAGCATCCAGCCCCAGCATTTT.